What follows describes a single TCR beta chain. This sample stems from a study of blood T cell repertoires in COVID-19. Whole-study context: Sites in the United States, Italy and Spain provided acute and convalescent COVID-19 samples.

The method was immunoSEQ multiplex PCR; TCRdb's version includes in-frame clones alone and lacks a portion of them. The table has over 350,000 clones, roughly 90% seen once. Allocation to cohorts depended on clinical history reported by the participants. This CDR3 is built from 13 residues. Trimming took off 5 bases at V and 3 bases at J, with 10 bases between the two ends. The sample taken for sequencing was PBMCs or T cells enriched from blood (not recorded which). This clonotype originated in a woman aged 25 to 39 with acute COVID-19. The J gene is TRBJ1-2, the V gene TRBV12-3 or TRBV12-4; no definite D call. This chain's CDR3 is CASSTGRDYGYTF. For the CDR3, the DNA is TGTGCCAGCAGTACTGGGAGGGACTATGGCTACACCTTC.